The present T cell receptor (beta chain) was sequenced within a study of control samples from healthy donors and cancer patients. Method: immunoSEQ multiplex PCR; TCRdb's copy keeps in-frame clones and lacks some. The table includes 78,000 or so clones, roughly 90% detected once. The CDR3 is made up of 17 amino acids. Germline V gene lookup returns CDR1 SNHLY and CDR2 FYNNEI. Trimming stripped 0 bases from V and 3 bases from J, with 16 bases between. The sequence derives from a woman aged 50 to 60 in good health. Sequences were obtained from blood. The chain recombines TRBV2 with TRBJ2-3; TRBD2 might be the D (7 bases). The CDR3 loop is CASSEAGGGGWTDTQYF. CDR3 sequence (DNA): TGTGCCAGCAGTGAAGCTGGAGGGGGGGGCTGGACAGATACGCAGTATTTT. Full variable domain (remainder filled in from reference TRBV2 and TRBJ2-3): EPEVTQTPSHQVTQMGQEVILRCVPISNHLYFYWYRQILGQKVEFLVSFYNNEISEKSEIFDDQFSVERPDGSNFTLKIRSTKLEDSAMYFCASSEAGGGGWTDTQYFGPGTRLTVL.